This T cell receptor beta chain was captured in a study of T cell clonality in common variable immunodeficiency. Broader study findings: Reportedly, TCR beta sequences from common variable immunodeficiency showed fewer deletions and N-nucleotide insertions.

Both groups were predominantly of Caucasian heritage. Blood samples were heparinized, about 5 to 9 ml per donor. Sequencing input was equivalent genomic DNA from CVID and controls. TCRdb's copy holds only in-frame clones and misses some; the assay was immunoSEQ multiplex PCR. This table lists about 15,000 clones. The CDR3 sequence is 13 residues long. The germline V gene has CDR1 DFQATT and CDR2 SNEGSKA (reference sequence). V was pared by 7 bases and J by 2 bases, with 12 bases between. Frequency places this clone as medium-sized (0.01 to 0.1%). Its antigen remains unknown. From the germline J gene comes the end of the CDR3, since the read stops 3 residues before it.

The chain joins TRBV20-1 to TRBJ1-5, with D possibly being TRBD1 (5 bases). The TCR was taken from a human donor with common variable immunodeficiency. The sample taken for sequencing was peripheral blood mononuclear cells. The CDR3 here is CSGREGGNQPQHF. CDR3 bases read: TGCAGTGGCAGGGAAGGTGGCAATCAGCCC.